These 28 T cell receptor beta chains originate from one sample sequenced in a study of blood T cell repertoires in COVID-19. Using immunoSEQ multiplex PCR, the repertoire was profiled, and TCRdb retains in-frame clones only, with some absent. The sample carries some 140,000 clones, about three quarters recorded once. The sample comprised peripheral blood. Receptors originate from a man at least 80 years old with acute or convalescent COVID-19.

Here the CDR3 reads CARSLARGRREIHF. CDR3 in DNA: TGTGCCAGAAGCTTGGCCCGGGGAAGGAGGGAGATCCACTTT. The rearrangement uses TRBV5-3 and TRBJ1-6, with unresolved D. TRBV5-3 is placed among ORFs of uncertain function. The V gene lost 0 bases and the J gene lost 17 bases, with 18 bases spanning the gap. This CDR3 is built from 14 residues.

The rearrangement links TRBV2 to TRBJ1-5, with no clear D. The length of the CDR3 is 14 residues. Germline lookup yields CDR1 SNHLY and CDR2 FYNNEI. V lost 3 bases and J 5 bases, leaving 11 bases between the germline ends. CDR3 sequence reads: CASSEASPDQPQHF. The CDR3 DNA follows: TGTGCCAGCAGTGAGGCTAGTCCGGATCAGCCCCAGCATTTT.

This chain connects TRBV2 to TRBJ1-2; no clear D gene. The length of the CDR3 is 14 residues. The germline gives CDR1 SNHLY, CDR2 FYNNEI. Trimming left V 4 bases short and J 5 bases short, with 14 bases between. This CDR3 is CASSGVGRLYGYTF. CDR3 nucleotide sequence: TGTGCCAGCAGTGGGGTTGGGAGACTGTATGGCTACACCTTC.

This clone was observed a handful of times. The sample holds other DNA sequences that translate to the same CDR3. The rearrangement joins TRBV5-1 to TRBJ1-6; 8 bases agree with TRBD1. V was clipped by 4 bases and J by 10 bases; unmatched bases: 7. The CDR3 runs 14 residues. Germline V lookup: CDR1 SGHRS, CDR2 YFSETQ. The CDR3, as DNA: TGCGCCAGCAGCCAGGGGACAGGACGATCACCCCTCCACTTT. Amino acids: CASSQGTGRSPLHF.

This rearrangement joins TRBV11-3 to TRBJ2-3, with 10 bases lining up with TRBD1. Trimming took 5 bases from V and 4 from J; bases not matched to a gene: 3. CDR3 length equals 14 residues. In germline, CDR1 is SGHNT, CDR2 YENEEA. CDR3 nucleotide sequence: TGTGCCAGCAGCATGGACAGGGGGGCAGATACGCAGTATTTT. Translation gives CASSMDRGADTQYF.

The J gene is TRBJ1-2, the V gene TRBV7-9; D unclear. Germline values: CDR1 SEHNR, CDR2 FQNEAQ (reference sequence). Trimming took 1 base from V and 3 from J, leaving 12 bases between them. This CDR3 contains 15 residues. CDR3 bases: TGTGCCAGCAGCTTAGTGGGCCTTGGCGACTATGGCTACACCTTC. Encoded protein: CASSLVGLGDYGYTF.

A single count supports this clone. The J gene is TRBJ2-3, the V gene TRBV18; 14 nucleotides line up with TRBD2. After removal of 5 bases from V and 6 bases from J, the junction contained 13 bases not matched to a gene. The CDR3 runs to 18 residues. Germline CDR1 is KGHSH and CDR2 is LQKENI. CDR3 in DNA: TGTGCCAGCTCAAGGAATACTCCGGGACTAGCGGGGGCCGATACGCAGTATTTT. Amino acids: CASSRNTPGLAGADTQYF.

The rearrangement uses TRBV6-5 and TRBJ1-6, with D tentatively TRBD1 (5 bases). The germline V gene encodes CDR1 MNHEY and CDR2 SVGAGI. This CDR3 comprises 14 residues. Trimming removed 7 bases from V and 8 bases from J, with 15 bases in between. The CDR3 DNA follows: TGTGCCAGCACGGAGGGAGGGGTCGATTCACCCCTCCACTTT. Amino acids: CASTEGGVDSPLHF.

This clone has a handful of counts. Other DNA sequences in this sample translate to the same CDR3. The chain has TRBV6-5 and TRBJ1-6; TRBD1 agrees at 8 bases. The V gene end was trimmed by 7 bases and the J gene end by 5 bases; junction bases not matched to a gene: 4. The germline CDR1 and CDR2 sequences are MNHEY and SVGAGI. This CDR3 has 14 residues. The CDR3 here is CASTATGDNSPLHF. The DNA for the CDR3 is TGTGCCAGCACGGCGACAGGGGATAATTCACCCCTCCACTTT.

This rearrangement joins TRBV7-5 to TRBJ2-7; the table's D call, TRBD1, has no DNA check behind it. TRBV7-5 is a listed pseudogene. The CDR3 spans 19 residues. The CDR3 spells CVRSLHRPGGQGTSYEQYV. The DNA of the CDR3 is TGTGTCAGAAGCCTCCACCGACCAGGGGGACAGGGCACCTCCTACGAGCAGTACGTC.

The rearrangement uses TRBV27 and TRBJ2-5, with D possibly TRBD2 on 6 matching bases. The CDR3 spans 14 residues. Trimming cost V 6 bases and J 1 base, with 12 bases left between them. The germline CDR1 and CDR2 sequences are MNHEY and SMNVEV (reference sequence). CDR3 residues: CASRPPGVQETQYF. DNA for the CDR3: TGTGCCAGCAGACCCCCGGGAGTCCAAGAGACCCAGTACTTC.

The chain combines TRBV13 with TRBJ2-7, with 8 nucleotides matching TRBD2. In germline, CDR1 is PRHDT, CDR2 FYEKMQ (reference sequence). CDR3 length: 14 residues. Trimming removed 3 bases from V and 6 bases from J; junction bases left unmatched: 7. The CDR3 sequence is CASSFPGGAREQYF. The CDR3, as DNA: TGTGCCAGCAGCTTCCCGGGAGGGGCACGCGAGCAGTACTTC.

The rearrangement joins TRBV4-2 to TRBJ2-5, with 7 bases identical to TRBD2. The CDR3 covers 13 residues. The junction had 1 base not matched to a gene; V was cut back by 6 bases and J by 0 bases. CDR1 and CDR2 from the germline V gene are LGHNA and YNFKEQ. The CDR3 nucleotides read TGTGCCAGCAGAGCGGGGTACCAAGAGACCCAGTACTTC. Its translation is CASRAGYQETQYF.

This clone appeared a few times. The rearrangement uses TRBV28 and TRBJ1-5, with no clear D. Germline values: CDR1 MDHEN, CDR2 SYDVKM. The V end lost 5 bases, the J end lost 11 bases, and 13 bases lay between the germline ends. The CDR3 loop spans 12 amino acids. CDR3 sequence: CASSEGQNSQHF. DNA for the CDR3: TGTGCCAGCAGTGAGGGTCAGAACTCCCAGCATTTT.

V is TRBV7-5 and J is TRBJ2-7; TRBD1 reflects the table's D call only, with no check against the DNA. TRBV7-5 is designated a pseudogene. This CDR3 is built from 17 residues. CDR3 amino acids: CVRSLGKVQGSSYEQYV. The CDR3 DNA reads as TGTGTCAGAAGCTTAGGGAAAGTACAGGGGAGCTCCTACGAGCAGTACGTC.

V is TRBV7-8 and J is TRBJ1-5, with 11 positions matching TRBD1. The CDR3 sequence is 15 residues long. The V gene end was trimmed by 5 bases and the J gene end by 6 bases; junction bases not matched to a gene: 6. Looked up from germline, CDR1 is SGHVS and CDR2 is FQNEAQ. CDR3 residues: CASSVGQGAIQPQHF. The CDR3 DNA is TGTGCCAGCAGCGTCGGACAGGGGGCGATTCAGCCCCAGCATTTT.

The V call is TRBV28, the J call TRBJ1-2, with D hard to call. Germline-derived CDR1 and CDR2 are MDHEN and SYDVKM. This CDR3 spans 12 amino acids. V gave up 1 base and J gave up 13 bases, with 13 bases separating them. The CDR3 DNA reads TGTGCCAGCAGTTTATCCCTGGGCGGGTTCACCTTC. Amino acid sequence: CASSLSLGGFTF.

The chain links TRBV19 to TRBJ2-3; 11 bases are shared with TRBD1. Germline values: CDR1 LNHDA, CDR2 SQIVND (reference sequence). With V trimmed by 7 bases and J by 4 bases, 7 bases remained unmatched. The CDR3 runs to 15 residues. The CDR3 DNA reads as TGTGCCAGTACCCTTGGACAGGGGGCCTCAGATACGCAGTATTTT. Encoded protein: CASTLGQGASDTQYF.

The chain is built from TRBV6-5 and TRBJ1-2; maybe TRBD1 (6 bases). This CDR3 has 14 amino acids. Between the trimmed V and J ends, which lost 7 bases and 3 bases, there was a span of 15 bases. Germline CDR1 reads MNHEY; CDR2 reads SVGAGI. The CDR3 coding sequence is TGTGCCAGCAAAAAGTGGGACACCGACTATGGCTACACCTTC. This sequence encodes CASKKWDTDYGYTF.

The gene calls are TRBV6-1 and TRBJ1-1; TRBD1 agrees at 9 bases. The germline gives CDR1 MNHNS, CDR2 SASEGT. This CDR3 has 15 residues. V lost 2 bases to trimming and J lost 5 bases; unmatched junction nucleotides: 6. The CDR3 reads CASSERGQGGTEAFF. CDR3 DNA: TGTGCCAGCAGTGAAAGGGGACAGGGTGGAACTGAAGCTTTCTTT.

The chain couples TRBV19 to TRBJ2-5; TRBD1 aligns across 7 bases. Germline-derived CDR1 and CDR2 are LNHDA and SQIVND (reference sequence). CDR3 length: 13 residues. Unmatched junction bases numbered 5, after V lost 5 bases and J lost 5 bases. For the CDR3, the DNA is TGTGCCAGTAGTCGACAGGGCTGGGAGACCCAGTACTTC. Translating gives CASSRQGWETQYF.

With respect to this clone: Germline is not matched at one junction end, which may reflect a read error. The chain joins TRBV4-3 to TRBJ2-1, with 8 bases lining up with TRBD2. Germline-derived CDR1 and CDR2 are LGHNA and YSLEER. The CDR3 has 17 amino acids. The CDR3 is CASSQDLIGGGLNGQFF. The CDR3 DNA reads as TGCGCCAGCAGCCAAGATCTAATCGGGGGGGGCCTCAATGGGCAGTTCTTC.

The V gene is TRBV28, the J gene TRBJ1-6; TRBD1 might be the D (5 bases). With 5 bases removed from V and 10 bases from J, the gap between germline ends came to 18 bases. Per the germline V gene, CDR1 is MDHEN and CDR2 is SYDVKM. The CDR3 spans 15 residues. CDR3 amino acids: CASSPLGGVGSPLHF. CDR3 bases: TGTGCCAGCAGTCCTCTGGGAGGGGTGGGATCACCCCTCCACTTT.

This sequence joins TRBV7-2 and TRBJ1-1; D may be TRBD1 (5 bases). The CDR3 is 13 amino acids. Trimming took 7 bases from V and 4 from J, leaving 13 bases between them. CDR1 SGHTA and CDR2 FQGNSA come from the germline V gene. CDR3 region: CASNKGVVTEAFF. DNA of the CDR3: TGTGCCAGCAACAAAGGGGTTGTCACTGAAGCTTTCTTT.

The CDR3 nucleotides are TGCGCCAGCAGTTTGTCCGGGCCAGAGGCGGGGGCCCAGTACTTC. It specifies CASSLSGPEAGAQYF. V gene TRBV10-1 combines with J gene TRBJ2-5; 7 nucleotides align to TRBD2. This CDR3 spans 15 amino acids. V trimming: 5 bases; J trimming: 9 bases; junction bases outside the gene matches: 15. The germline V gene encodes CDR1 WNHNN and CDR2 SYGVQD (reference sequence).

The rearrangement links TRBV5-1 to TRBJ2-5, with 11 bases that match TRBD1. Germline lookup yields CDR1 SGHRS and CDR2 YFSETQ. Trimming removed 3 bases from V and 2 bases from J; junction bases left unmatched: 12. The CDR3 has 18 residues. The CDR3 region is CASSSGQGGRVGQETQYF. The CDR3, as DNA: TGCGCCAGCAGCTCGGGACAGGGGGGAAGAGTCGGACAAGAGACCCAGTACTTC.

The V gene is TRBV28, the J gene TRBJ1-2; tentatively, D is TRBD1 (5 bases). Germline V gene data show CDR1 as MDHEN and CDR2 as SYDVKM. CDR3 length: 14 amino acids. V lost 6 bases to trimming and J lost 2 bases, with 13 bases between them. The DNA for the CDR3 is TGTGCCAGCAGGGGGGGTAGAGGAAACTATGGCTACACCTTC. Translation: CASRGGRGNYGYTF.

The rearrangement joins TRBV19 to TRBJ1-6; no reliable D call. CDR1 LNHDA and CDR2 SQIVND come from the germline V gene (reference sequence). Trimming removed 7 bases from V and 10 bases from J, with 17 bases in between. This CDR3 has 14 amino acids. This chain's CDR3 is CASTPAGGGSPLHF. The CDR3 coding sequence is TGTGCCAGTACCCCTGCGGGAGGCGGGTCACCCCTCCACTTT.